These 16 T cell receptor beta chains were all obtained from the same sample, sequenced in a study of blood T cell repertoires in COVID-19 (dated by TCRdb to the early 2020s). The library was produced with the immunoSEQ multiplex PCR assay. The source is immuneACCESS, and TCRdb retained only in-frame sequences with V and J called. Part of the clones is not carried over; for the studies checked, unresolved V genes explain less than half of this, and the remainder is unexplained. Across this sample there are 450,000 or so clones, with approximately 90% seen only once. 0.7% to 0.85% of the sample comes from the top ten. Sequenced material: peripheral blood. The receptor source for this set is a young man with COVID-19, enrolled during active disease.

This clone was seen a single time. The chain has TRBV15 and TRBJ2-7; D may be TRBD2 (6 bases). CDR3 length: 14 residues. Trimming removed 0 bases from V and 4 bases from J, with 10 bases in between. Germline V gene sequence: CDR1 LNHNV, CDR2 YYDKDF (reference sequence). CDR3: CATSRDGGAYEQYF. CDR3 DNA: TGTGCCACCAGCAGAGACGGGGGAGCGTACGAGCAGTACTTC.

V and J are TRBV19 and TRBJ1-5; 7 bases align to TRBD1. The CDR3 has 19 amino acids. CDR1 is LNHDA and CDR2 is SQIVND in the germline V gene (reference sequence). Germline trimming cut 5 bases from V and 1 base from J; bases unmatched to any gene: 17. The CDR3 here is CASSRRDRSDFRSNQPQHF. The CDR3 DNA reads as TGTGCCAGTAGTCGAAGGGACAGATCAGACTTTAGGAGCAATCAGCCCCAGCATTTT. Filled out from reference TRBV19 and TRBJ1-5, the complete variable domain reads DGGITQSPKYLFRKEGQNVTLSCEQNLNHDAMYWYRQDPGQGLRLIYYSQIVNDFQKGDIAEGYSVSREKKESFPLTVTSAQKNPTAFYLCASSRRDRSDFRSNQPQHFGDGTRLSIL.

The rearrangement uses TRBV5-4 and TRBJ2-7; 11 bases fit TRBD2. The CDR3 sequence is 16 residues long. The germline V gene encodes CDR1 SGHNT and CDR2 YYREEE (reference sequence). The J segment lost 3 bases and the V segment lost 0 bases, leaving 5 bases of the junction unmatched. The CDR3 sequence: CASSLELAGGIYEQYF. CDR3 in DNA: TGTGCCAGCAGCTTGGAGCTAGCGGGGGGCATCTACGAGCAGTACTTC. The variable domain in full, with the rest retrieved from reference TRBV5-4 and TRBJ2-7, is ETGVTQSPTHLIKTRGQQVTLRCSSQSGHNTVSWYQQALGQGPQFIFQYYREEENGRGNFPPRFSGLQFPNYSSELNVNALELDDSALYLCASSLELAGGIYEQYFGPGTRLTVT.

The CDR3 loop reads CATSDTGSDEQFF. The CDR3 bases are TGTGCCACCAGTGATACAGGGTCCGATGAGCAGTTCTTC. The chain couples TRBV24-1 to TRBJ2-1; possible D gene TRBD1, 6 bases. V shed 3 bases and J shed 8 bases, with 10 bases lying between them. Germline CDR1 KGHDR, CDR2 SFDVKD. There are 13 residues in the CDR3.

This chain links TRBV2 with TRBJ1-2, with D unresolved. Deletions cut 3 bases from V and 4 bases from J, with 6 bases between. Per germline, CDR1 SNHLY and CDR2 FYNNEI. The CDR3 consists of 12 residues. CDR3 region: CASSESRYGYTF. DNA of the CDR3: TGTGCCAGCAGTGAGAGCCGCTATGGCTACACCTTC.

The J gene is TRBJ2-7, the V gene TRBV5-1; D is possibly TRBD2 (5 bases). Germline CDR1 and CDR2: SGHRS and YFSETQ. V was shortened by 5 bases and J by 3 bases, with 9 bases between the two germline ends. The length of the CDR3 is 12 residues. For the CDR3, the DNA is TGCGCCAGCAGACGCGACTACTACGAGCAGTACTTC. It encodes CASRRDYYEQYF. The whole variable domain, remainder taken from reference TRBV5-1 and TRBJ2-7, is KAGVTQTPRYLIKTRGQQVTLSCSPISGHRSVSWYQQTPGQGLQFLFEYFSETQRNKGNFPGRFSGRQFSNSRSEMNVSTLELGDSALYLCASRRDYYEQYFGPGTRLTVT.

The genes are TRBV13 and TRBJ2-2; maybe TRBD2 (7 bases). CDR3 length: 14 residues. With 5 bases removed from V and 7 bases from J, the gap between germline ends came to 14 bases. In germline, CDR1 is PRHDT, CDR2 FYEKMQ (reference sequence). CDR3 loop: CASSRTRGNGELFF. The CDR3, as DNA: TGTGCCAGCAGCAGGACTAGGGGGAACGGGGAGCTGTTTTTT. Full variable domain (outside the CDR3, taken from reference TRBV13 and TRBJ2-2): AAGVIQSPRHLIKEKRETATLKCYPIPRHDTVYWYQQGPGQDPQFLISFYEKMQSDKGSIPDRFSAQQFSDYHSELNMSSLELGDSALYFCASSRTRGNGELFFGEGSRLTVL.

This clone has just one count. The rearrangement links TRBV19 to TRBJ1-2; D is perhaps TRBD1 (5 bases). V shed 5 bases and J shed 4 bases, with 20 bases lying between them. The CDR3 covers 16 residues. The V gene's germline CDR1 is LNHDA and CDR2 SQIVND (reference sequence). CDR3 nucleotide sequence: TGTGCCAGTAGTCCCCCAGGACATCAGGCCATCTATGGCTACACCTTC. Encoded protein: CASSPPGHQAIYGYTF.

The chain links TRBV6-5 to TRBJ2-7, with 7 bases aligning to TRBD1. CDR1 MNHEY and CDR2 SVGAGI come from the germline V gene. The CDR3 sequence is 15 residues long. The J segment lost 5 bases and the V segment lost 6 bases, leaving 13 bases of the junction unmatched. The CDR3, as DNA: TGTGCCAGCAGGGACCGACAGGGCGTGAGAAACGAGCAGTACTTC. Translating it yields CASRDRQGVRNEQYF.

The CDR3 region is CASSPDRASGNTIYF. The CDR3 DNA sequence: TGTGCCAGCTCACCGGACAGAGCCTCTGGAAACACCATATATTTT. The chain links TRBV18 to TRBJ1-3; weak D call: TRBD1 (6 bases). The CDR3 spans 15 residues. V lost 3 bases to trimming and J lost 0 bases, with 9 bases between them. CDR1 is KGHSH, CDR2 LQKENI, per germline.

This chain links TRBV9 with TRBJ2-7, with 9 bases lining up with TRBD1. CDR3 size: 15 residues. V trimming: 5 bases; J trimming: 8 bases; junction bases outside the gene matches: 14. Germline CDR1 is SGDLS and CDR2 is YYNGEE. This CDR3 is CASSKTGGRQAQQYF. For the CDR3, the DNA is TGTGCCAGCAGTAAGACAGGGGGGCGACAGGCCCAGCAGTACTTC.

V gene TRBV3-1 (or the pseudogene TRBV3-2) combines with J gene TRBJ2-1; 7 positions match TRBD1. CDR1 is LGHDT and CDR2 is YNNKEL in the germline V gene (reference sequence). This CDR3 comprises 15 residues. Trimming took 4 bases from V and 5 from J; bases not matched to a gene: 8. The CDR3: CASSPGQVIDNEQFF. The DNA of the CDR3 is TGTGCCAGCAGCCCTGGACAGGTAATAGACAATGAGCAGTTCTTC.

V is TRBV3-1 (or the pseudogene TRBV3-2) and J is TRBJ2-2; D not resolved. CDR1 and CDR2 from the germline V gene are LGHDT and YNNKEL (reference sequence). This CDR3 is 17 amino acids long. Trimming stripped 1 base from V and 2 bases from J, with 14 bases between. For the CDR3, the DNA is TGTGCCAGCAGCCAAGGATGGCTCCACCCTAACACCGGGGAGCTGTTTTTT. Protein product: CASSQGWLHPNTGELFF.

The chain couples TRBV24-1 to TRBJ2-5; 7 bases fit TRBD1. Per the germline V gene, CDR1 is KGHDR and CDR2 is SFDVKD. J lost 1 base, V lost 5 bases, and 0 bases had no gene match. The CDR3 extends over 13 amino acids. For the CDR3, the DNA is TGTGCCACCAGTGGGGACAGCCAAGAGACCCAGTACTTC. Translation gives CATSGDSQETQYF.

In this sample, this clone turned up a few times. J is TRBJ1-3 and V is TRBV5-6; no clear D. V lost 4 bases and J lost 0, with 8 bases in between. Germline V CDR1 and CDR2: SGHDT, YYEEEE. CDR3 size: 14 residues. The CDR3 spells CASSPGDSGNTIYF. CDR3 DNA sequence: TGTGCCAGCAGCCCGGGAGACTCTGGAAACACCATATATTTT.

This clone was observed a single time. This chain links TRBV5-1 with TRBJ2-1, with D possibly TRBD2 on 6 matching bases. CDR1 is SGHRS, CDR2 YFSETQ, per germline. Trimming took off 4 bases at V and 6 bases at J, with 26 bases between the two ends. This CDR3 is 18 amino acids long. CDR3 in amino acids: CASSVGGLRPVRANEQFF. Written as DNA, the CDR3 is TGCGCCAGCAGCGTTGGGGGACTGAGGCCGGTGCGGGCCAATGAGCAGTTCTTC.